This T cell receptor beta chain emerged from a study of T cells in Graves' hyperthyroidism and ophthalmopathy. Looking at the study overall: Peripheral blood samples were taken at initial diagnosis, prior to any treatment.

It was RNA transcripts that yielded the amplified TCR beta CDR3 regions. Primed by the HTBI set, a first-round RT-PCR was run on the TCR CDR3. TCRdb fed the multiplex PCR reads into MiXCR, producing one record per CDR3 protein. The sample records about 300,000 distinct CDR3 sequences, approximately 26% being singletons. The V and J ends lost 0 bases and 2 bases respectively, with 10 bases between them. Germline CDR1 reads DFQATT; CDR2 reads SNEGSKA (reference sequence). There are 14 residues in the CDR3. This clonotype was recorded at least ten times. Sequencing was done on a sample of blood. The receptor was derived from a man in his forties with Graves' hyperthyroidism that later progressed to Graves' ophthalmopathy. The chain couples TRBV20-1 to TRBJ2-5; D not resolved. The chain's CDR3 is CSARDSWGQETQYF. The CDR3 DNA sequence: TGCAGTGCTAGAGATAGTTGGGGACAAGAGACCCAGTACTTC.